This T cell receptor beta chain comes out of a study of shared T cell receptors in the human thymus. Data came from immunoSEQ multiplex PCR; TCRdb stores just in-frame clones and leaves some out. Found here are 550,000 to 800,000 clones, roughly 85% of them singletons; the top ten hold 0.0095% to 0.013%. V was trimmed by 5 bases and J by 4 bases, leaving 26 bases between them. CDR3 size: 19 residues. Germline loops: CDR1 SGHVS, CDR2 FNYEAQ. The same sample was also used in a study of human thymus T cells. That source adds: Corrective cardiac surgery supplied the resected thymus tissue. An apparent bias in V and J gene usage was seen in thymic and blood repertoires. Unrelated individuals reportedly shared highly overlapping thymic TCR repertoires.

The source material was thymocytes. J is TRBJ1-4 and V is TRBV7-6; TRBD1 is a possible D gene (6 bases). This sequence originates from a girl less than two years old with a congenital heart defect. The CDR3: CASSPSQGTAAEFNEKLFF. Here the CDR3 DNA reads TGTGCCAGCAGCCCGTCGCAGGGGACCGCGGCCGAATTTAATGAAAAACTGTTTTTT.